The sequence of this TCR beta chain was determined in a study of T cells after yellow fever vaccination. A process of 5'RACE template switching, which added a universal primer site and UMIs, was used to make TCR cDNA. TCRdb analysed the 5' RACE reads with MiXCR anew, one entry per CDR3 protein. The sample lists a few hundred thousand distinct CDR3 sequences, approximately 5.2% occurring once. Germline CDR1 is LGHNA and CDR2 is YSLEER. V gave up 0 bases and J gave up 5 bases, with 13 bases separating them. This CDR3 region has 15 residues. The sequence derives from a man between 18 and 29 years old who received the YFV17D yellow fever vaccine. The sequenced sample was CD4+ T cells sorted from PBMCs, obtained on the day of the yellow fever booster vaccination. This chain joins TRBV4-3 and TRBJ2-5; D ambiguous. CDR3 sequence (DNA): TGCGCCAGCAGCCAAGAAAACAGAAAGGGTGAGACCCAGTACTTC. Protein sequence: CASSQENRKGETQYF.